These 23 T cell receptor beta chains were sequenced from one sample in a study of T cells in Graves' hyperthyroidism and ophthalmopathy. Researchers took RNA transcripts and amplified the TCR beta CDR3 regions from them. Carried out on the TCR CDR3, a first-round RT-PCR used the HTBI primer set. TCRdb reanalysed the multiplex PCR reads using MiXCR and keeps one entry per CDR3 protein. Among approximately 500,000 distinct CDR3 sequences listed, 46% were seen once. What was sequenced was peripheral blood or thyroid tissue (not recorded which). The receptors originated from a woman between 18 and 29 years old with Graves' hyperthyroidism.

This chain connects TRBV24-1 to TRBJ2-1; D gene ambiguous. The CDR3 spans 16 residues. Germline-derived CDR1 and CDR2 are KGHDR and SFDVKD. V was clipped by 3 bases and J by 3 bases, with 14 bases between them. CDR3 residues: CATSDNGRSYYNEQFF. The CDR3 bases are TGTGCCACCAGTGATAACGGACGCAGCTACTACAATGAGCAGTTCTTC.

In this sample, this clonotype turned up many times. The gene calls are TRBV4-3 and TRBJ1-5; D gene unclear. Germline V gives CDR1 LGHNA, CDR2 YSLEER. The CDR3 sequence is 15 residues long. V dropped 4 bases and J dropped 2 bases, with 12 bases sitting between them. For the CDR3, the DNA is TGCGCCAGCAGCCCCCTCCCGGCGGGCAATCAGCCCCAGCATTTT. Translating it yields CASSPLPAGNQPQHF.

In its sample, this clonotype was seen a few times. This chain uses TRBV20-1 with TRBJ2-7; 7 nucleotides line up with TRBD2. The CDR3 length is 15 residues. Germline V gene lookup returns CDR1 DFQATT and CDR2 SNEGSKA (reference sequence). V lost 5 bases and J lost 6; bases outside the gene matches: 16. CDR3 protein: CSACSGGGPGGEQYF. In DNA, the CDR3 is TGCAGTGCTTGCTCGGGGGGTGGACCGGGGGGCGAGCAGTACTTC.

The gene calls are TRBV7-2 and TRBJ1-2, with D possibly TRBD1 on 6 matching bases. Germline V gene data show CDR1 as SGHTA and CDR2 as FQGNSA. The CDR3 is 14 amino acids. Written as DNA, the CDR3 is TGTGCTAGAGATCGCAGGGGCGCAGACTATGGCTACACCTTC. Protein sequence: CARDRRGADYGYTF. The full variable domain, with the rest looked up from reference TRBV7-2 and TRBJ1-2, is GAGVSQSPSNKVTEKGKDVELRCDPISGHTALYWYRQSLGQGLEFLIYFQGNSAPDKSGLPSDRFSAERTGGSVSTLTIQRTQQEDSAVYLCARDRRGADYGYTFGSGTRLTVV.

J is TRBJ2-7 and V is TRBV7-9, with 14 positions matching TRBD2. The length of the CDR3 is 15 residues. CDR1 is SEHNR, CDR2 FQNEAQ, per germline (reference sequence). Losses at the gene ends were 2 bases for V and 7 bases for J; bases not matched to a gene: 4. The CDR3: CASSLRLAGGGEQYF. The CDR3 region has the DNA TGTGCCAGCAGCTTAAGACTAGCGGGAGGGGGTGAGCAGTACTTC.

In its sample, this clonotype was seen many times. The chain joins TRBV5-8 to TRBJ2-5; 7 bases fit TRBD2. Germline V lookup: CDR1 SGHTS, CDR2 YDEGEE. The ends lost 0 bases at V and 4 bases at J; junction bases unmatched: 3. The CDR3 runs to 14 residues. CDR3 coding DNA: TGTGCCAGCAGCTTGGGCGGGAGAATAGAGACCCAGTACTTC. It codes for CASSLGGRIETQYF.

The chain joins TRBV2 to TRBJ2-3; D is unclear. The CDR3 has 13 residues. Germline-derived CDR1 and CDR2 are SNHLY and FYNNEI. V lost 6 bases to trimming and J lost 2 bases, with 9 bases between them. In nucleotides, the CDR3 is TGTGCCAGCAGGAAAGACCTCACAGATACGCAGTATTTT. Translation gives CASRKDLTDTQYF.

This clonotype was recorded many times. J is TRBJ1-2 and V is TRBV12-3 or TRBV12-4; 8 positions match TRBD1. V gave up 5 bases and J gave up 5 bases; unmatched junction bases: 7. The CDR3 covers 14 residues. Here the CDR3 reads CASSANRGEYGYTF. The CDR3 DNA reads TGTGCCAGCAGTGCCAACAGGGGGGAGTATGGCTACACCTTC.

This clonotype was seen a few times. The CDR3, as DNA: TGCAGTGCCGAAGAGACTAGAGCTCAGAACACCGGGGAGCTGTTTTTT. This sequence encodes CSAEETRAQNTGELFF. This rearrangement joins TRBV20-1 to TRBJ2-2; D is perhaps TRBD2 (6 bases). Deletions cut 6 bases from V and 1 base from J, with 18 bases between. The CDR3 totals 16 residues. CDR1 is DFQATT, CDR2 SNEGSKA, per germline (reference sequence).

This clonotype showed up many times. The V gene is TRBV4-1, the J gene TRBJ2-1; 8 nucleotides align to TRBD2. Germline trimming cut 5 bases from V and 5 bases from J; bases unmatched to any gene: 5. The germline V gene encodes CDR1 MGHRA and CDR2 YSYEKL. The CDR3 is made up of 14 amino acids. This chain's CDR3 is CASSYSGEDNEQFF. CDR3 coding DNA: TGCGCCAGCAGCTATAGCGGGGAGGACAATGAGCAGTTCTTC.

The chain is built from TRBV2 and TRBJ2-5; TRBD1 agrees at 8 bases. Germline loops: CDR1 SNHLY, CDR2 FYNNEI. The CDR3 has 14 amino acids. After removal of 4 bases from V and 3 bases from J, the junction contained 4 bases not matched to a gene. In nucleotides, the CDR3 is TGTGCCAGCAGTGCGGACAGGGAAGAAGAGACCCAGTACTTC. It encodes CASSADREEETQYF.

This chain joins TRBV10-3 and TRBJ2-5; perhaps TRBD2 as D (5 bases). The germline gives CDR1 ENHRY, CDR2 SYGVKD. V lost 0 bases and J 7 bases, leaving 12 bases between the germline ends. The CDR3 is 14 amino acids. The CDR3 loop reads CAISESGVWVTQYF. CDR3 bases: TGTGCCATCAGTGAGTCGGGAGTGTGGGTGACCCAGTACTTC.

This sequence joins TRBV20-1 and TRBJ2-7; perhaps TRBD2 as D (6 bases). The germline CDR1 and CDR2 sequences are DFQATT and SNEGSKA (reference sequence). The length of the CDR3 is 14 residues. V lost 0 bases and J lost 4, with 13 bases in between. The CDR3 DNA is TGCAGTGCTAGAGATGAAGAGACTAGTTACGAGCAGTACTTC. Protein sequence: CSARDEETSYEQYF.

This chain links TRBV10-3 with TRBJ2-7; TRBD2 matches 7 bases. The CDR3 spans 14 residues. In germline, CDR1 is ENHRY, CDR2 SYGVKD. V gave up 6 bases and J gave up 2 bases; unmatched junction bases: 7. This CDR3 reads CAISALAATYEQYF. The DNA for the CDR3 is TGTGCCATCAGCGCCCTAGCGGCAACCTACGAGCAGTACTTC.

This sequence joins TRBV10-3 and TRBJ1-6; D remains unclear. Germline CDR1 ENHRY, CDR2 SYGVKD. The CDR3 runs to 13 residues. V was cut by 3 bases and J by 9 bases, with 9 bases left in between. The CDR3 nucleotides read TGTGCCATCAGTGACTATCTTATTTCACCCCTCCACTTT. This gives the protein CAISDYLISPLHF.

The chain employs TRBV25-1 and TRBJ2-7; 9 bases are a match to TRBD2. TRBJ2-1 explains the end of the DNA better; the J call may be wrong. CDR3 size: 16 residues. Germline V gives CDR1 MGHDK, CDR2 SYGVNS. The CDR3 protein is CASSESRTSAYNEQFF. The CDR3 DNA reads as TGTGCCAGCAGTGAATCTCGGACTAGCGCATACAATGAGCAGTTCTTC.

This clonotype was counted many times. The chain joins TRBV6-1 to TRBJ2-7, with 9 positions matching TRBD2. The CDR3 has 14 amino acids. The germline V gene has CDR1 MNHNS and CDR2 SASEGT. Trimming took 5 bases from V and 3 from J; bases not matched to a gene: 5. CDR3 region: CASSRGSGSYEQYF. CDR3 coding DNA: TGTGCCAGCAGTCGGGGTAGCGGGAGCTACGAGCAGTACTTC.

This clonotype was seen many times. The chain uses TRBV29-1 and TRBJ2-7; 7 positions agree with TRBD1. The germline V gene has CDR1 SQVTM and CDR2 ANQGSEA. V dropped 3 bases and J dropped 7; count of bases not matched to a gene: 9. This CDR3 has 13 residues. The CDR3: CSVDAAGGDEQYF. In nucleotides, the CDR3 is TGCAGCGTTGATGCGGCAGGGGGAGATGAGCAGTACTTC.

The rearrangement uses TRBV24-1 and TRBJ1-2; possibly TRBD1 for D (6 bases). CDR1 and CDR2 from the germline V gene are KGHDR and SFDVKD. The V and J ends lost 1 base and 3 bases respectively, with 14 bases between them. This CDR3 region has 16 residues. CDR3 residues: CATSDLSSRGYYGYTF. CDR3 nucleotides: TGTGCCACCAGTGATTTAAGTTCCAGGGGCTACTATGGCTACACCTTC.

V usage is TRBV27 and J usage is TRBJ1-5, with D tentatively TRBD1 (6 bases). This CDR3 region has 14 residues. Germline values: CDR1 MNHEY, CDR2 SMNVEV (reference sequence). Trimming left V 5 bases short and J 2 bases short, with 10 bases between. Written as DNA, the CDR3 is TGTGCCAGCAGTCCCAGGGGCCGCAATCAGCCCCAGCATTTT. Its protein product is CASSPRGRNQPQHF.

A few counts support this clonotype. The chain is built from TRBV7-6 and TRBJ2-7, with TRBD2 matching 11 bases. The J segment lost 0 bases and the V segment lost 5 bases, leaving 9 bases of the junction unmatched. The germline V gene has CDR1 SGHVS and CDR2 FNYEAQ. This CDR3 is built from 17 residues. The CDR3, as DNA: TGTGCCAGCAGCCCCGGGACTAGCGGAGCCAGCTCCTACGAGCAGTACTTC. It translates to CASSPGTSGASSYEQYF.

V gene TRBV29-1 combines with J gene TRBJ2-2; D is possibly TRBD1 (5 bases). The CDR3 loop spans 13 amino acids. Germline CDR1 and CDR2: SQVTM and ANQGSEA. V lost 8 bases and J lost 2, with 12 bases in between. Written as DNA, the CDR3 is TGCAGCTTAAGACAGTCCAACACCGGGGAGCTGTTTTTT. Encoded protein: CSLRQSNTGELFF.

At least ten counts were recorded for this clonotype. The CDR3 here is CAITVGDSISYEQYF. The CDR3 DNA sequence: TGTGCCATTACGGTGGGGGACTCCATCTCCTACGAGCAGTACTTC. The chain recombines TRBV2 with TRBJ2-7; weak D call: TRBD2 (6 bases). The CDR3 is made up of 15 amino acids. Trimming pared 10 bases from V and 0 bases from J, leaving 19 bases between. In germline, CDR1 is SNHLY, CDR2 FYNNEI.